Reported below is one T cell receptor (beta chain). The target of this receptor is not known. No quality values exist for individual bases; no much larger clone is one base distant. This record comes from a study of blood T cells in healthy people across ages (dated by TCRdb to the mid-2010s). Context from the whole study: In model experiments, template switching captured roughly one uniquely barcoded TCR beta cDNA molecule for every two T cells. Using deep sequencing normalized with unique cDNA molecular identifiers, the study measured how TCR beta repertoire diversity changes with age. The donors were divided into four age groups: young (average around 17 years), middle-aged (about 41), aged (roughly 60) and long-lived (roughly 86). To avoid experimental bias, donors of different ages were distributed randomly across sequencing lanes. The study analyzed two additional independent replicas of 1 million unique cDNA reads from the same blood draw for two donors, one aged 18 to 30 and one aged 80 or older.

The investigation overall reported the following: The long-lived group showed more naive CD4+ T cells, fewer expanded clones and increased TCR diversity than the aged group, suggesting age selection. Conclusive comparison of naive and antigen-experienced compartments was prevented by the profiling of bulk unsorted PBMCs. Because donor CMV infection status was unknown, age-related changes in expanded clonotypes were potentially confounded. As age increased, observed TCR beta diversity per million T cells dropped in a roughly linear way, and a significant reduction was already evident by age about 40. Observed TCR beta diversity correlated strongly with the percentage of naive T cells measured by flow cytometry. Total diversity estimates from one million sequenced T cells were considered lower bounds and underestimates.

The cysteine opens and the phenylalanine closes a CDR3 of 16 amino acids. CDR3 DNA only is kept here, 48 bases in frame from base 1. CDR1 and CDR2 (MNHEY, SVGAGI) derive from the germline V gene. Ends trimmed: V by 6 bases, J by 2 bases; bases unmatched to a gene: 9. The library came from 5' RACE. Instrument on record: Illumina HiSeq 2500. A second PCR of about 6 to 11 cycles was performed with a sample-barcoded 5' primer and a J-beta primer mix. A template-switch 5' adaptor carrying 12 random nucleotides introduced a unique molecular identifier onto each TCR beta cDNA molecule. Each sample yielded at least 2.5 million CDR3-containing paired-end reads. First-strand cDNA was synthesized from all RNA with the Mint cDNA synthesis kit, primed by a TRBC-specific oligonucleotide. Following uracil-DNA glycosylase treatment, a first 18-cycle PCR with universal primers M1SS and BC2_uni_R was performed on all cDNA. In the authors' own workflow: Each sample was normalized by randomly selecting 1 million high-quality reads, each carrying a distinct molecular identifier. Reads sharing molecular identifiers were discarded rather than binned into consensus sequences. MiTCR, set to a Q25 quality threshold and the strictest error-elimination algorithm, was used for CDR3 identification, clonotype clustering and error correction. A nonparametric unseen species model with Euler transformation was used to estimate lower-bound total TCR beta diversity. The public reads were run again by TCRdb, first through fastp at Q25 and then through MiXCR, and only productive beta chains were kept. Rows matching on CDR3 protein sequence are summarized as one entry with the most common DNA and genes. It is TCRdb's table, rather than the study itself, that gives the V and J calls and clone size. The sample table holds 700,000 or so distinct CDR3 sequences, of which about 20% were seen once. The ten largest account for about 22% of the sample.

The donors were about 40 Caucasian individuals from Russia, aged about 6 to 95 years, who were systemically healthy. Each donor gave 9.5 to 10 milliliters of peripheral blood, drawn into EDTA-treated Vacutainer tubes. PBMCs were isolated by Ficoll-Paque density-gradient centrifugation, with at least 7 million obtained per sample. Total RNA, at least 5 micrograms per sample, was extracted from PBMCs with Trizol reagent. For every donor, flow cytometry on a PBMC aliquot measured the percentage of naive CD45RAhigh/CD27high T cells. The sequenced sample consisted of blood. The clonotype originates from a man aged 65 to 79 in good health. This sequence uses TRBV6-5 and TRBJ2-1; TRBD2 fits 8 bases in the junction. The DNA sequence is TGTGCCAGCAGAAAAGATAGCGGGATTGCCTACAATGAGCAGTTCTTC. It translates to CASRKDSGIAYNEQFF.